These 6 T cell receptor beta chains share one sample of origin, sequenced in a study of sequential checkpoint blockade in melanoma. Described treatment: randomized to nivolumab then ipilimumab (arm A) or the reverse (arm B). Sequencing used immunoSEQ multiplex PCR; TCRdb keeps in-frame clones, though not all of them. The table lists fewer than 50,000 clones, 88% of them singletons, with 12% in the top ten. Source: CD8+ T cells sorted from blood (inferred from file names), taken from a patient given nivolumab and ipilimumab in sequence. The receptors stem from a human donor with melanoma.

The chain carries TRBV7-8 and TRBJ2-3, with D hard to call. Trimming shortened V by 5 bases and J by 6 bases, and 9 bases separated the two germline ends. Germline lookup yields CDR1 SGHVS and CDR2 FQNEAQ. The CDR3 extends over 12 amino acids. The CDR3 nucleotides read TGTGCCAGCAGCCATACCCGGGATACGCAGTATTTT. This gives the protein CASSHTRDTQYF.

The chain recombines TRBV6-5 with TRBJ1-1, with TRBD1 matching 8 bases. J was trimmed by 4 bases and V by 6 bases; bases with no gene match: 7. Germline CDR1 is MNHEY and CDR2 is SVGAGI. This CDR3 has 14 amino acids. CDR3 loop: CASRPGQGGTEAFF. The CDR3 DNA is TGTGCCAGCAGGCCAGGACAGGGAGGCACTGAAGCTTTCTTT.

The CDR3 spells CASSQDWPGSYEQYV. CDR3 sequence (DNA): TGTGCCAGCAGCCAAGATTGGCCCGGGAGCTACGAGCAGTACGTC. The chain recombines TRBV5-4 with TRBJ2-7; D may be TRBD2 (6 bases). There are 15 residues in the CDR3. Germline loops: CDR1 SGHNT, CDR2 YYREEE (reference sequence). The V end lost 4 bases, the J end lost 3 bases, and 17 bases lay between the germline ends.

This clone was picked up one time. The chain is built from TRBV2 and TRBJ2-7; the match to TRBD1 covers 8 bases. With V trimmed by 3 bases and J by 7 bases, 8 bases remained unmatched. The CDR3 length is 14 residues. The germline V gene has CDR1 SNHLY and CDR2 FYNNEI. The CDR3 region has the DNA TGTGCCAGCAGTGACGGCAGGGGGCTGTTTGAGCAGTACTTC. Amino acids: CASSDGRGLFEQYF.

The J gene is TRBJ2-3, the V gene TRBV30; possible D gene TRBD2, 5 bases. Trimming shortened V by 7 bases and J by 7 bases, and 18 bases separated the two germline ends. The germline V gene encodes CDR1 GTSNPN and CDR2 SVGIG (reference sequence). The CDR3 consists of 13 residues. CDR3 bases: TGTGCCTCGAGCCCGCTCGGGGAGAATACGCAGTATTTT. This translates into CASSPLGENTQYF.

V usage is TRBV7-3 and J usage is TRBJ2-2; 7 nucleotides match TRBD2. J was trimmed by 4 bases and V by 3 bases; bases with no gene match: 8. The CDR3 is 16 residues long. Germline-derived CDR1 and CDR2 are SGHTA and FQGTGA. Written as DNA, the CDR3 is TGTGCCAGCAGCTTCGGACTAGGGCGTGGCACCGGGGAGCTGTTTTTT. This translates into CASSFGLGRGTGELFF.